This record concerns one T cell receptor beta chain sequence. The source of the sample is a study of T-cell reconstitution after alpha-beta-depleted transplantation in children. V shed 0 bases and J shed 5 bases, with 20 bases lying between them. The CDR3 has 18 amino acids. Germline V CDR1 and CDR2: SGHRS, YFSETQ. Unique molecular identifiers were incorporated when the TCRbeta library was constructed. Each CDR3 protein gets one entry after TCRdb re-called the PCR reads with MiXCR. The sample comprises approximately 640,000 distinct CDR3 sequences, roughly 15% of which are singletons, and 1.1% rests with the top ten.

Source: PBMCs from the stem cell graft donor, taken from the stem cell graft. The receptor was isolated from a human donor who donated a stem cell graft to a child with acute myeloid leukemia. This chain joins TRBV5-1 and TRBJ1-4; possibly TRBD1 for D (5 bases). This chain's CDR3 is CASSLGAGKAVRNEKLFF. CDR3 nucleotide sequence: TGCGCCAGCAGCTTGGGGGCAGGGAAGGCTGTAAGGAATGAAAAACTGTTTTTT.